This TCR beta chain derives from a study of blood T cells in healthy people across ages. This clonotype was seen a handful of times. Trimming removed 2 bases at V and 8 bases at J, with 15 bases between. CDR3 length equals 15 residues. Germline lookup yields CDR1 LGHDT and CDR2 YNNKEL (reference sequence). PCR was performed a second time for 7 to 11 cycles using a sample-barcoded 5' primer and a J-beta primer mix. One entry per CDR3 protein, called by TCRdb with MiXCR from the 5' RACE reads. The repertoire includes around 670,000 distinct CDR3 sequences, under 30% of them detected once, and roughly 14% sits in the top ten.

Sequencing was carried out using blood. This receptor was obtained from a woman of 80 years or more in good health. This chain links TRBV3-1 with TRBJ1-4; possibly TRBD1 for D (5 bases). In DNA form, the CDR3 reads TGTGCCAGCAGCCAATCGGACATTTTTCGAGAAAAACTGTTTTTT. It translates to CASSQSDIFREKLFF.